One sample yielded the 10 T cell receptor beta chains listed below, sequenced in a study of cytomegalovirus exposure and HLA in healthy donors. Vbeta (60) and Jbeta (13) primers were used in the PCR. Generated by immunoSEQ multiplex PCR, the TCRdb table keeps only in-frame clones and is missing some. The sample consists of over 40,000 clones, roughly 80% of them appearing once. The sample was PBMCs. All receptors derive from a middle-aged woman in good health and CMV-seropositive.

J is TRBJ2-2 and V is TRBV6-5, with 7 bases aligning to TRBD2. CDR3 length: 15 amino acids. V shed 5 bases and J 7 bases; nucleotides not matched to a gene: 10. Germline assignment: CDR1 MNHEY and CDR2 SVGAGI. This chain's CDR3 is CASSAGTGGGGELFF. CDR3 in DNA: TGTGCCAGCAGTGCTGGGACTGGGGGGGGCGGGGAGCTGTTTTTT.

Turning to this clone: Other DNA sequences in the sample encode the same CDR3. This chain joins TRBV25-1 and TRBJ1-1, with a weak D call TRBD1 (5 bases). The germline V gene encodes CDR1 MGHDK and CDR2 SYGVNS. The V end was cut by 5 bases, the J end by 3 bases, with 10 bases between. This CDR3 comprises 13 residues. The CDR3 coding sequence is TGTGCCAGCAGTCGGGGGGGATACACTGAAGCTTTCTTT. This translates into CASSRGGYTEAFF.

V usage is TRBV7-8 and J usage is TRBJ2-5; the D gene is possibly TRBD2 (5 bases). The ends were cut back, 3 bases at V and 6 bases at J, with 23 bases in the middle. The CDR3 is made up of 17 amino acids. Germline V gene data show CDR1 as SGHVS and CDR2 as FQNEAQ. CDR3 amino acids: CASSFLTPAGPGKTQYF. The CDR3 DNA reads TGTGCCAGCAGCTTCTTAACACCGGCAGGACCCGGGAAGACCCAGTACTTC. The full variable domain, its missing parts supplied by reference TRBV7-8 and TRBJ2-5, is GAGVSQSPRYKVAKRGQDVALRCDPISGHVSLFWYQQALGQGPEFLTYFQNEAQLDKSGLPSDRFFAERPEGSVSTLKIQRTQQEDSAVYLCASSFLTPAGPGKTQYFGPGTRLLVL.

The rearrangement links TRBV30 to TRBJ2-5, with 7 bases that match TRBD1. After removal of 3 bases from V and 5 bases from J, the junction contained 9 bases not matched to a gene. The CDR3 spans 14 residues. Germline V gene data show CDR1 as GTSNPN and CDR2 as SVGIG (reference sequence). The CDR3 nucleotides read TGTGCCTGGAGGAGGGACAGTCTGGGGGAGACCCAGTACTTC. It translates to CAWRRDSLGETQYF.

In DNA, the CDR3 is TGCGCCAGCAGTGAGAGGACAGGGGTTTCCTTCCAGCATTTT. Translated: CASSERTGVSFQHF. The V and J genes are TRBV10-2 and TRBJ1-5, with 9 bases fitting TRBD1. The CDR3 spans 14 residues. Germline V gene data show CDR1 as WSHSY and CDR2 as SAAADI. The V and J ends lost 2 bases and 12 bases, in that order; junction bases with no gene match: 8.

This chain uses TRBV9 with TRBJ1-2; possible D gene TRBD1, 5 bases. CDR3 length: 15 residues. Germline assignment: CDR1 SGDLS and CDR2 YYNGEE. Trimming shortened V by 7 bases and J by 6 bases, and 22 bases separated the two germline ends. CDR3 sequence (DNA): TGTGCCAGCGCCCAGGGCTCCCTGGATCAGGATGGCTACACCTTC. Its translation: CASAQGSLDQDGYTF. The entire variable domain, with the rest obtained from reference TRBV9 and TRBJ1-2, is as follows: DSGVTQTPKHLITATGQRVTLRCSPRSGDLSVYWYQQSLDQGLQFLIQYYNGEERAKGNILERFSAQQFPDLHSELNLSSLELGDSALYFCASAQGSLDQDGYTFGSGTRLTVV.

V gene TRBV27 combines with J gene TRBJ1-5, with D unclear. The length of the CDR3 is 12 residues. Germline CDR1 and CDR2: MNHEY and SMNVEV (reference sequence). Between the trimmed V and J ends, which lost 8 bases and 4 bases, there was a span of 9 bases. In DNA form, the CDR3 reads TGTGCCAGCTCCGACGGGAATCAGCCCCAGCATTTT. It yields the protein CASSDGNQPQHF.

The gene calls are TRBV7-9 and TRBJ2-3; TRBD1 matches 7 bases. J gave up 4 bases and V 5 bases, and 9 bases lay outside the gene matches. In germline, CDR1 is SEHNR, CDR2 FQNEAQ (reference sequence). CDR3 size: 15 residues. The DNA of the CDR3 is TGTGCCAGCAGCCCAGGGACAGTGGGCCCAGATACGCAGTATTTT. As protein: CASSPGTVGPDTQYF.

This chain links TRBV12-5 with TRBJ1-1; weak D call: TRBD1 (6 bases). The V gene lost 4 bases and the J gene lost 1 base, with 16 bases spanning the gap. Germline-derived CDR1 and CDR2 are LGHNT and FRNRAP. The CDR3 extends over 16 amino acids. CDR3 loop: CASGSTFDRPNTEAFF. CDR3 in DNA: TGTGCTAGTGGTTCCACCTTTGACAGGCCGAACACTGAAGCTTTCTTT.

The V and J genes are TRBV6-5 and TRBJ1-3, with TRBD2 matching over 7 bases. Matching the DNA end better, TRBJ2-2 makes the J call doubtful. Germline values: CDR1 MNHEY, CDR2 SVGAGI. CDR3 length: 15 residues. The CDR3 DNA reads TGTGCCAGCAGTTATCGACTAGCTAGCACCGGGGAGCTGTTTTTT. This translates into CASSYRLASTGELFF.